These 14 T cell receptor beta chains share one sample of origin, sequenced in a study of shared clonotypes between healthy human individuals. Using immunoSEQ multiplex PCR, the repertoire was profiled, and TCRdb retains in-frame clones only, with some absent. Of fewer than 1.8 million clones listed, 97% to 99% are singletons. What was sequenced was naive CD4+ T cells sorted from blood. The subset: CD45RA+ positively selected. The receptors here all came from a man between 25 and 39 years old in good health.

The V call is TRBV6-1, the J call TRBJ2-2; tentatively, D is TRBD1 (5 bases). The germline V and J ends were trimmed by 4 bases and 0 bases, with 6 bases remaining between them. The CDR3 contains 14 residues. CDR1 and CDR2 from the germline V gene are MNHNS and SASEGT. CDR3 nucleotides: TGTGCCAGCAGTGGACAGCCGAACACCGGGGAGCTGTTTTTT. Encoded protein: CASSGQPNTGELFF.

J is TRBJ2-1 and V is TRBV30, with TRBD1 identical over 9 bases. Germline CDR1 is GTSNPN and CDR2 is SVGIG (reference sequence). CDR3 length equals 15 residues. J lost 4 bases, V lost 2 bases, and 6 bases had no gene match. In DNA form, the CDR3 reads TGTGCCTGGAGTTCTGGACAGGGGTATTACAATGAGCAGTTCTTC. Its translation: CAWSSGQGYYNEQFF.

J is TRBJ2-3 and V is TRBV7-2, with D unclear. Germline loops: CDR1 SGHTA, CDR2 FQGNSA. Trimming removed 4 bases from V and 1 base from J, with 12 bases in between. This CDR3 contains 15 residues. As DNA, the CDR3 is TGTGCCAGCAGCTCCCGGGTGGTTGGCACAGATACGCAGTATTTT. This codes for CASSSRVVGTDTQYF.

The rearrangement links TRBV9 to TRBJ2-7, with 8 bases fitting TRBD1. CDR1 and CDR2 (germline): SGDLS, YYNGEE. This CDR3 contains 14 residues. J lost 3 bases, V lost 4 bases, and 6 bases had no gene match. CDR3 loop: CASSTGQGNYEQYF. CDR3 DNA sequence: TGTGCCAGCAGCACCGGACAGGGTAACTACGAGCAGTACTTC.

The table lists this clone with a count of one. V usage is TRBV9 and J usage is TRBJ2-1, with D possibly being TRBD2 (5 bases). The CDR3 length is 17 residues. CDR1 and CDR2 from the germline V gene are SGDLS and YYNGEE. Trimming left V 0 bases short and J 0 bases short, with 13 bases between. CDR3: CASSVVSTGSSYNEQFF. CDR3 coding DNA: TGTGCCAGCAGCGTAGTTTCGACTGGGAGCTCCTACAATGAGCAGTTCTTC.

The rearrangement links TRBV5-1 to TRBJ2-4; tentatively, D is TRBD1 (6 bases). The CDR3 is 15 amino acids. Germline assignment: CDR1 SGHRS and CDR2 YFSETQ. Trimming removed 4 bases at V and 2 bases at J, with 13 bases between. The CDR3 loop reads CASSLLQGTKNIQYF. In nucleotides, the CDR3 is TGCGCCAGCAGCCTCCTACAGGGAACCAAAAACATTCAGTACTTC.

This chain uses TRBV27 with TRBJ2-7, with a tentative D call TRBD2 (5 bases). This CDR3 has 16 amino acids. Trimming took 5 bases from V and 3 from J, leaving 20 bases between them. CDR1 and CDR2 from the germline V gene are MNHEY and SMNVEV (reference sequence). CDR3 in DNA: TGTGCCAGCAGTACCCCTCGGGGTCGCATTAGCTACGAGCAGTACTTC. Residues: CASSTPRGRISYEQYF.

The V gene is TRBV19, the J gene TRBJ1-2; D unresolved. CDR3 size: 16 residues. The germline V gene has CDR1 LNHDA and CDR2 SQIVND (reference sequence). Between the trimmed V and J ends, which lost 5 bases and 1 base, there was a span of 17 bases. Written as DNA, the CDR3 is TGTGCCAGTAGTCCCTTCGGTGGCGTAGGTAACTATGGCTACACCTTC. Translated, it gives CASSPFGGVGNYGYTF. The full variable domain, rest sourced from reference TRBV19 and TRBJ1-2, is DGGITQSPKYLFRKEGQNVTLSCEQNLNHDAMYWYRQDPGQGLRLIYYSQIVNDFQKGDIAEGYSVSREKKESFPLTVTSAQKNPTAFYLCASSPFGGVGNYGYTFGSGTRLTVV.

The chain recombines TRBV27 with TRBJ1-4; 8 bases agree with TRBD1. CDR1 MNHEY and CDR2 SMNVEV come from the germline V gene (reference sequence). CDR3 length equals 16 residues. Trimming at V came to 2 bases and at J to 8 bases, leaving 10 bases not matched to a gene. The CDR3 spells CASSLRRQGREEKLFF. CDR3 DNA: TGTGCCAGCAGTTTAAGACGACAGGGGAGGGAAGAAAAACTGTTTTTT.

This clone has only one observation. The chain has TRBV20-1 and TRBJ2-3; weak D call: TRBD2 (6 bases). In germline, CDR1 is DFQATT, CDR2 SNEGSKA (reference sequence). The CDR3 is 11 residues long. Between the trimmed V and J ends, which lost 7 bases and 6 bases, there was a span of 11 bases. The CDR3 loop is CSVRRGDTQYF. The CDR3 coding sequence is TGCAGTGTCCGGAGGGGTGATACGCAGTATTTT.

The chain links TRBV27 to TRBJ1-1; D might be TRBD1 (6 bases). Trimming took 5 bases from V and 4 from J, leaving 17 bases between them. Germline V lookup: CDR1 MNHEY, CDR2 SMNVEV (reference sequence). CDR3 size: 15 residues. The DNA of the CDR3 is TGTGCCAGCAGTGCATCGACAGGATTAGTCACTGAAGCTTTCTTT. Amino acid sequence: CASSASTGLVTEAFF.

The chain links TRBV9 to TRBJ2-2, with TRBD2 identical over 8 bases. Losses at the gene ends were 0 bases for V and 5 bases for J; bases not matched to a gene: 12. Germline CDR1 and CDR2: SGDLS and YYNGEE. This CDR3 comprises 18 residues. Written as DNA, the CDR3 is TGTGCCAGCAGCGTAGCTCCACTAGCGGCCCAGGGTACCGGGGAGCTGTTTTTT. Translated, it gives CASSVAPLAAQGTGELFF.

The chain carries TRBV7-6 and TRBJ2-7, with 11 positions matching TRBD2. Per the germline V gene, CDR1 is SGHVS and CDR2 is FNYEAQ. The junction had 8 bases not matched to a gene; V was cut back by 2 bases and J by 2 bases. This CDR3 has 17 amino acids. The CDR3 region is CASSLTSGGPLPYEQYF. CDR3 in DNA: TGTGCCAGCAGCTTAACTAGCGGGGGACCTCTCCCCTACGAGCAGTACTTC.

The chain joins TRBV7-8 to TRBJ2-1, with 11 positions matching TRBD2. The J segment lost 5 bases and the V segment lost 5 bases, leaving 5 bases of the junction unmatched. The CDR3 runs to 15 residues. Germline assignment: CDR1 SGHVS and CDR2 FQNEAQ. The CDR3 reads CASSLTSGTHNEQFF. The CDR3 coding sequence is TGTGCCAGCAGCCTGACTAGCGGGACCCACAATGAGCAGTTCTTC.